The rows below give T cell receptor beta chains drawn from one sample of a study of shared clonotypes between healthy human individuals. Measured with immunoSEQ multiplex PCR; TCRdb has only the in-frame clones, and not every one. The sample includes around 510,000 clones, roughly 79% of them seen just once. Specimen: PBMCs. The receptors here all came from a woman in her thirties or forties in good health. Some clones in this sample may be carry-over from other donors' samples. CDR3s include the opening cysteine and the closing phenylalanine or tryptophan. D genes are given only for firm matches. A clone size is listed for some rows: how often the clone was seen (once, few, many), or a class if it is expanded.

clone size	V gene	J gene	D gene	CDR3 DNA	CDR3 protein
-	TRBV4-2	TRBJ2-3	-	TGTGCCAGCAGCCTAACCGGGGTGGAGACAGATACGCAGTATTTT	CASSLTGVETDTQYF
-	TRBV18	TRBJ1-1	-	TGTGCCAGCTCACCCGGACCGGGGACTGAAGCTTTCTTT	CASSPGPGTEAFF
-	TRBV2	TRBJ2-7	-	TGTGCCAGCAGTGGTATCCAGGGGTCTTACGAGCAGTACTTC	CASSGIQGSYEQYF
-	TRBV4-1	TRBJ2-3	-	TGCGCCAGCAGTAGGGGCCGAACGGGCAGCACAGATACGCAGTATTTT	CASSRGRTGSTDTQYF
-	TRBV25-1	TRBJ1-2	-	TGTGCCAGCAGTGAATATTGGGAGGGGAACTATGGCTACACCTTC	CASSEYWEGNYGYTF
-	TRBV5-1	TRBJ2-2	-	TGCGCCAGCAGTGAATTCTCGGGGGCCGGGGAGCTGTTTTTT	CASSEFSGAGELFF
-	TRBV27	TRBJ2-3	-	TGTGCCAGCAGGCCCTTCGGCACAGATACGCAGTATTTT	CASRPFGTDTQYF
-	TRBV28	TRBJ2-2	TRBD2	TGTGCCAGCAGTTTATCAGGGACTAGCGGGAGGGCCGGGGGCACCGGGGAGCTGTTTTTT	CASSLSGTSGRAGGTGELFF
-	TRBV5-1	TRBJ1-1	-	TGCGCCAGCAGCTTGGTTGGGGATCCTGAAGCTTTCTTT	CASSLVGDPEAFF
-	TRBV20-1	TRBJ1-2	-	TGCGGCGCTAGTTCCGGTGATGGCTACACCTTC	CGASSGDGYTF
-	TRBV7-3	TRBJ2-1	-	TGTGCCAGCAGCTTAAGTGGGAGTACCAACAATGAGCAGTTCTTC	CASSLSGSTNNEQFF
-	TRBV27	TRBJ2-7	-	TGTGCCAGCACCCCCTTTCGGGTAAAGCAGTACTTC	CASTPFRVKQYF
few	TRBV7-9	TRBJ2-1	TRBD1	TGTGCCAGCAGCTCCTCCGGGACAGGGTTTGAAGGTGAGCAGTTCTTC	CASSSSGTGFEGEQFF
-	TRBV7-8	TRBJ2-1	TRBD2	TGTGCCAGCAGCAAATCCGGGACTAGCGCCCGGGGGATCTACAATGAGCAGTTCTTC	CASSKSGTSARGIYNEQFF
-	TRBV7-2	TRBJ2-7	TRBD2	TGTGCCAGCAGACTAGGGTTGGCGGGAGGGGGAAAAAACGAGCAGTACTTC	CASRLGLAGGGKNEQYF
few	TRBV6-6	TRBJ1-4	-	TGTGCCAGCAAACAGGGTCCTGAAAAACTGTTTTTT	CASKQGPEKLFF